This TCR beta chain came from a study of blood T cell repertoires in COVID-19. CDR3 length: 13 residues. The germline V and J ends were trimmed by 3 bases and 7 bases, with 12 bases remaining between them. Germline CDR1 reads MNHEY; CDR2 reads SMNVEV (reference sequence). Original processing notes: For nucleated cells, counts were estimated from reference gene primer amplification. Generated by immunoSEQ multiplex PCR, the TCRdb table keeps only in-frame clones and is missing some. Clone size and the V and J calls come from that table; the DNA yielded D and trimming. The sample shows hundreds of thousands of clones, approximately 88% of them seen only once.

This sequence was found in a woman aged 30 to 39 who had recovered from COVID-19. The source material was PBMCs or T cells enriched from blood (not recorded which). The chain recombines TRBV27 with TRBJ1-2; no clear D gene. The CDR3 bases are TGTGCCAGCAGTTTTGTCCCGTCGCGTGGCTACACCTTC. As protein: CASSFVPSRGYTF.